The 21 T cell receptor beta chains given below trace back to one sample, sequenced in a study of cytomegalovirus exposure and HLA in healthy donors. With 60 Vbeta and 13 Jbeta primers, the PCR was carried out. TCRdb's copy holds only in-frame clones and misses some; the assay was immunoSEQ multiplex PCR. Here the sample spans some 100,000 clones, 65% to 80% being singletons. Material: PBMCs. The source of these receptors is a woman aged 45-65 years in good health and CMV-seropositive.

This clone came up once. The chain links TRBV6-1 to TRBJ1-4; D unresolved. V was pared by 3 bases and J by 8 bases, with 10 bases between. This CDR3 region has 13 residues. Germline CDR1 MNHNS, CDR2 SASEGT. The CDR3 here is CASSEGRGEKLFF. The CDR3 DNA is TGTGCCAGCAGTGAGGGCCGAGGGGAAAAACTGTTTTTT.

The chain uses TRBV10-3 and TRBJ2-7; D unresolved. V lost 6 bases, J lost 4 bases, and 16 bases lay in between. This CDR3 comprises 14 residues. Germline-derived CDR1 and CDR2 are ENHRY and SYGVKD. CDR3 amino acids: CAIRGGSIGYEQYF. The CDR3 nucleotides are TGTGCCATCAGAGGCGGATCCATCGGGTACGAGCAGTACTTC.

This clone occurred a few times. The J gene is TRBJ2-7, the V gene TRBV5-4, with D unclear. The V end lost 4 bases, the J end lost 0 bases, and 14 bases lay between the germline ends. Germline CDR1 is SGHNT and CDR2 is YYREEE (reference sequence). The CDR3 totals 15 residues. The CDR3 reads CASSLVGRNSYEQYF. The CDR3 bases are TGTGCCAGCAGCCTGGTAGGCAGGAACTCCTACGAGCAGTACTTC.

This chain connects TRBV5-4 to TRBJ2-1, with a tentative D call TRBD1 (5 bases). V was clipped by 2 bases and J by 5 bases, with 14 bases between them. The CDR3 consists of 15 residues. Germline values: CDR1 SGHNT, CDR2 YYREEE (reference sequence). The CDR3 here is CASSFGRETNNEQFF. CDR3 DNA: TGTGCCAGCAGCTTCGGCAGGGAAACAAACAATGAGCAGTTCTTC.

CDR3 sequence reads: CASSEQGTGNTIYF. DNA of the CDR3: TGTGCCAGCAGTGAACAGGGAACTGGAAACACCATATATTTT. The V gene is TRBV7-9, the J gene TRBJ1-3, with D maybe TRBD1 (6 bases). Germline values: CDR1 SEHNR, CDR2 FQNEAQ (reference sequence). Trimming cost V 6 bases and J 2 bases, with 11 bases left between them. This CDR3 contains 14 residues.

This clone was seen more than once but under ten times. The rearrangement joins TRBV9 to TRBJ1-5; D remains ambiguous. The CDR3 runs to 14 residues. Germline CDR1 is SGDLS and CDR2 is YYNGEE. Trimming shortened V by 4 bases and J by 2 bases, and 10 bases separated the two germline ends. The CDR3 DNA reads TGTGCCAGCAGCTTAAACTACGGCAATCAGCCCCAGCATTTT. Translated: CASSLNYGNQPQHF.

This clone was seen a handful of times. The CDR3 loop reads CASSARQGAHTEAFF. CDR3 DNA sequence: TGTGCCAGCAGCGCCCGACAGGGTGCGCACACTGAAGCTTTCTTT. The chain recombines TRBV7-9 with TRBJ1-1; 7 bases line up with TRBD1. J lost 3 bases, V lost 5 bases, and 9 bases had no gene match. Germline V gene lookup returns CDR1 SEHNR and CDR2 FQNEAQ (reference sequence). The CDR3 is 15 amino acids.

The chain carries TRBV27 and TRBJ2-3; TRBD1 is a possible D gene (6 bases). This CDR3 spans 15 amino acids. V lost 3 bases, J lost 3 bases, and 13 bases lay in between. CDR1 MNHEY and CDR2 SMNVEV come from the germline V gene (reference sequence). The DNA of the CDR3 is TGTGCCAGCAGTTTGGGCCAGGGGTTTACAGATACGCAGTATTTT. Translation gives CASSLGQGFTDTQYF.

The CDR3 is CATSLLDRDTGELFF. The CDR3 coding sequence is TGTGCCACCAGTCTCCTCGACAGGGACACCGGGGAGCTGTTTTTT. V usage is TRBV15 and J usage is TRBJ2-2; 7 bases align to TRBD1. V gave up 6 bases and J gave up 3 bases; unmatched junction bases: 7. This CDR3 spans 15 amino acids. Germline CDR1 is LNHNV and CDR2 is YYDKDF (reference sequence). Full variable domain (remainder filled in from reference TRBV15 and TRBJ2-2): DAMVIQNPRYQVTQFGKPVTLSCSQTLNHNVMYWYQQKSSQAPKLLFHYYDKDFNNEADTPDNFQSRRPNTSFCFLDIRSPGLGDTAMYLCATSLLDRDTGELFFGEGSRLTVL.

The gene calls are TRBV10-3 and TRBJ1-1; no reliable D call. Between the trimmed V and J ends, which lost 8 bases and 8 bases, there was a span of 12 bases. Germline V gene lookup returns CDR1 ENHRY and CDR2 SYGVKD. This CDR3 has 11 residues. Here the CDR3 reads CAIGSAREAFF. CDR3 nucleotides: TGTGCCATCGGCTCTGCTAGGGAAGCTTTCTTT.

This chain links TRBV4-2 with TRBJ1-5; no definite D call. V was shortened by 0 bases and J by 1 base, with 16 bases between the two germline ends. The V gene's germline CDR1 is LGHNA and CDR2 YNFKEQ. The CDR3 runs to 18 residues. CDR3 sequence (DNA): TGTGCCAGCAGCCAAGATGGCAGGTCCGCTCCAAGCAATCAGCCCCAGCATTTT. Translating gives CASSQDGRSAPSNQPQHF.

In this sample, this clone turned up a few times. The V and J genes are TRBV2 and TRBJ2-3; D remains ambiguous. The CDR3 covers 17 residues. Trimming left V 6 bases short and J 0 bases short, with 19 bases between. The germline CDR1 and CDR2 sequences are SNHLY and FYNNEI. The DNA of the CDR3 is TGTGCCAGCAGGTACCGTCGTGGCTCACCTAGCACAGATACGCAGTATTTT. Amino acid sequence: CASRYRRGSPSTDTQYF.

This clone occurred a few times. The chain carries TRBV30 and TRBJ1-5; weak D call: TRBD1 (5 bases). The germline V gene encodes CDR1 GTSNPN and CDR2 SVGIG (reference sequence). Trimming pared 2 bases from V and 9 bases from J, leaving 14 bases between. The length of the CDR3 is 13 residues. The CDR3 nucleotides read TGTGCCTGGAGTCTCAGGTCCCAGGGGCCCCAGCATTTT. Its translation: CAWSLRSQGPQHF.

Concerning this clone: The germline gene is not matched at one end of the junction; a read error may be the cause. The CDR3: CASSELRGQGTPGEQLF. In DNA form, the CDR3 reads TGTGCCAGCAGTGAATTACGGGGACAGGGGACTCCCGGGGAGCAGCTCTTC. The genes are TRBV25-1 and TRBJ2-1; 10 bases line up with TRBD1. This CDR3 has 17 residues. From germline, CDR1 is MGHDK and CDR2 SYGVNS.

In its sample, this clone was seen many times. V gene TRBV19 combines with J gene TRBJ1-1; D may be TRBD1 (6 bases). The CDR3 is 15 residues long. Trimming left V 7 bases short and J 1 base short, with 16 bases between. Germline V CDR1 and CDR2: LNHDA, SQIVND (reference sequence). This CDR3 is CASTTHTGKNTEAFF. DNA of the CDR3: TGTGCCAGTACCACACACACAGGGAAGAACACTGAAGCTTTCTTT.

The chain combines TRBV2 with TRBJ2-3; 10 nucleotides line up with TRBD2. CDR1 is SNHLY, CDR2 FYNNEI, per germline. The CDR3 has 15 amino acids. The ends lost 5 bases at V and 4 bases at J; junction bases unmatched: 6. CDR3 nucleotides: TGTGCCAGCAGTACACCTAGCGGGGGTGCAGATACGCAGTATTTT. Amino acid sequence: CASSTPSGGADTQYF.

This chain joins TRBV5-1 and TRBJ2-1, with 9 bases that match TRBD1. Losses at the gene ends were 0 bases for V and 7 bases for J; bases not matched to a gene: 8. Germline CDR1 SGHRS, CDR2 YFSETQ. The CDR3 contains 16 residues. The CDR3 sequence is CASSLGVGTGRNEQFF. CDR3 nucleotides: TGCGCCAGCAGCTTGGGGGTAGGGACAGGGAGGAATGAGCAGTTCTTC.

This clone has a handful of counts. The chain recombines TRBV7-8 with TRBJ1-2, with D unclear. Germline-derived CDR1 and CDR2 are SGHVS and FQNEAQ. Trimming pared 1 base from V and 0 bases from J, leaving 12 bases between. This CDR3 is built from 16 residues. CDR3 amino acids: CASSLVGVNTNYGYTF. The CDR3, as DNA: TGTGCCAGCAGCTTAGTCGGGGTGAACACTAACTATGGCTACACCTTC.

J is TRBJ1-1 and V is TRBV5-4, with D perhaps TRBD1 (5 bases). The germline V and J ends were trimmed by 4 bases and 4 bases, with 17 bases remaining between them. CDR1 SGHNT and CDR2 YYREEE come from the germline V gene (reference sequence). The CDR3 has 15 residues. The CDR3 bases are TGTGCCAGCAGCACCCCCATCGGGGGGAGCACTGAAGCTTTCTTT. Residues: CASSTPIGGSTEAFF.

This chain links TRBV30 with TRBJ2-3, with a possible D match to TRBD2 (5 bases). The CDR3 has 12 amino acids. In germline, CDR1 is GTSNPN, CDR2 SVGIG (reference sequence). V gave up 5 bases and J gave up 1 base, with 7 bases separating them. The CDR3, as DNA: TGTGCCTGGGGACTTGGCACAGATACGCAGTATTTT. Its protein is CAWGLGTDTQYF.

This clone was seen a handful of times. The chain couples TRBV7-9 to TRBJ1-2, with D hard to call. V was clipped by 4 bases and J by 6 bases, with 6 bases between them. Germline CDR1 SEHNR, CDR2 FQNEAQ (reference sequence). CDR3 length: 11 residues. CDR3 nucleotides: TGTGCCAGCAGCTCCCCAGATGGCTACACCTTC. Translation: CASSSPDGYTF. The variable domain in full, completed from reference TRBV7-9 and TRBJ1-2, reads DTGVSQNPRHKITKRGQNVTFRCDPISEHNRLYWYRQTLGQGPEFLTYFQNEAQLEKSRLLSDRFSAERPKGSFSTLEIQRTEQGDSAMYLCASSSPDGYTFGSGTRLTVV.